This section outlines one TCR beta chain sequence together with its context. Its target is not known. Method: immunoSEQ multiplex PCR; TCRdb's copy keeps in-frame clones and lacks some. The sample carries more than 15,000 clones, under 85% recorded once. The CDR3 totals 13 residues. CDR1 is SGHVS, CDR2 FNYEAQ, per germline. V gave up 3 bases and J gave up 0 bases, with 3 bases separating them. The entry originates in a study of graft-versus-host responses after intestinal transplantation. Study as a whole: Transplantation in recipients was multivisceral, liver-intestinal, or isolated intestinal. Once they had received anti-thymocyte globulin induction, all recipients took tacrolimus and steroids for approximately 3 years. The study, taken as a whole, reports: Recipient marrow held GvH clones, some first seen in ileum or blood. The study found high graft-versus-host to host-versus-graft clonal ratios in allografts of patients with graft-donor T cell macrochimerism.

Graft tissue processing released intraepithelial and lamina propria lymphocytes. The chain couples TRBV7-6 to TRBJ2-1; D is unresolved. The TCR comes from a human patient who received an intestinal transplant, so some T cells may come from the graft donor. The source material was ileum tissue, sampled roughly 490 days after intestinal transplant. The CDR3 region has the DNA TGTGCCAGCAGCTTGTTCTCCTACAATGAGCAGTTCTTC. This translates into CASSLFSYNEQFF.